This is a list of T cell receptor beta chains from one sample in a study of shared clonotypes between healthy human individuals. Profiled with immunoSEQ multiplex PCR; TCRdb holds only in-frame clones, not every one. The sample has over 1.4 million clones; approximately 96% are singletons. Sequencing was performed on naive CD4+ T cells sorted from blood. These receptors all stem from a man between 25 and 39 years old in good health. CDR3s include the opening cysteine and the closing phenylalanine or tryptophan. D genes are given only for firm matches. Where a row states a size, it is once, few, many or the class of an expanded clone; other rows omit it.

TRBJ2-3,-,TRBV5-5,TRBD2,CASTLSSGALDTQYF,TGTGCCAGCACCCTGAGTAGCGGGGCCCTAGATACGCAGTATTTT
TRBJ1-1,-,TRBV20-1,-,CSARKGTEAFF,TGCAGTGCTAGAAAGGGGACTGAAGCTTTCTTT
TRBJ2-7,-,TRBV5-1,TRBD1,CASSWGTGNLYEQYF,TGCGCCAGCAGCTGGGGGACAGGGAATCTCTACGAGCAGTACTTC
TRBJ1-5,-,TRBV27,-,CASSTGTYQPQHF,TGTGCCAGCAGTACAGGGACCTATCAGCCCCAGCATTTT
TRBJ2-1,-,TRBV19,TRBD1,CASSNPGQTISYNEQFF,TGTGCCAGTAGTAACCCGGGACAGACTATCTCCTACAATGAGCAGTTCTTC
TRBJ2-7,-,TRBV2,-,CASMKDYTSSYEQYF,TGTGCCAGCATGAAGGACTATACCTCCTCCTACGAGCAGTACTTC
TRBJ2-7,-,TRBV7-9,TRBD1,CASSSTNRGSAYEQYF,TGTGCCAGCAGCTCCACTAACAGGGGGTCAGCCTACGAGCAGTACTTC
TRBJ1-2,-,TRBV10-2,-,CASSELENNGYTF,TGCGCCAGCAGTGAGTTGGAAAACAATGGCTACACCTTC
TRBJ1-1,-,TRBV18,-,CASSPLIGERNTEAFF,TGTGCCAGCTCACCACTAATAGGGGAGCGGAACACTGAAGCTTTCTTT
TRBJ2-7,-,TRBV10-2,-,CASKDSASYEQYF,TGCGCCAGCAAGGATAGTGCCAGCTACGAGCAGTACTTC
TRBJ2-3,-,TRBV10-3,-,CAISLGQSGTDTQYF,TGTGCCATCAGCCTGGGACAATCGGGAACAGATACGCAGTATTTT
TRBJ2-7,-,TRBV10-1,-,CASSVGSGYEQYF,TGCGCCAGCAGTGTGGGATCCGGATACGAGCAGTACTTC
TRBJ1-1,once,TRBV5-1,TRBD1,CASSLDGQGGTEAFF,TGCGCCAGCAGCTTGGACGGACAGGGCGGCACTGAAGCTTTCTTT
TRBJ2-3,-,TRBV14,TRBD2,CASSPLAGVPDTQYF,TGTGCCAGCAGCCCACTAGCGGGAGTCCCAGATACGCAGTATTTT
TRBJ2-7,once,TRBV18,TRBD2,CASSSLPASGMSSYEQYF,TGTGCCAGCTCATCCTTGCCGGCTAGCGGGATGAGTTCCTACGAGCAGTACTTC
TRBJ2-7,-,TRBV6-1,-,CASSRVAAYEQYF,TGTGCCAGCAGTCGAGTCGCCGCCTACGAGCAGTACTTC
TRBJ2-3,-,TRBV4-1,-,CASSQGLDTQYF,TGCGCCAGCAGCCAAGGCTTAGATACGCAGTATTTT
TRBJ1-2,-,TRBV28,TRBD1,CASSFLRQGARGYGYTF,TGTGCCAGCAGTTTCTTAAGACAGGGGGCGCGGGGCTATGGCTACACCTTC
TRBJ2-7,once,TRBV28,TRBD2,CASSLFRTSGSMDEQYF,TGTGCCAGCAGTTTATTTAGGACTAGCGGGAGTATGGACGAGCAGTACTTC
TRBJ2-6,-,TRBV19,-,CASTRDRFSSGANVLTF,TGTGCCAGTACCCGAGACAGGTTTAGCTCTGGGGCCAACGTCCTGACTTTC
TRBJ2-7,-,TRBV13,-,CASRWASSGGVYEQYF,TGTGCCAGCAGATGGGCTAGCTCAGGAGGTGTGTACGAGCAGTACTTC
TRBJ2-7,-,TRBV6-1,TRBD1,CASSEDRGYEQYF,TGTGCCAGCAGTGAAGACAGGGGCTACGAGCAGTACTTC
TRBJ2-1,-,TRBV25-1,-,CASSDLRLNNEQFF,TGTGCCAGCAGTGATCTAAGACTGAACAATGAGCAGTTCTTC
TRBJ1-1,-,TRBV5-1,-,CASSLLQGIGGNTEAFF,TGCGCCAGCAGCTTACTCCAGGGGATTGGGGGAAACACTGAAGCTTTCTTT
TRBJ1-3,-,TRBV19,-,CASSIAGRASGNTIYF,TGTGCCAGTAGTATAGCTGGGAGGGCCTCTGGAAACACCATATATTTT
TRBJ2-1,-,TRBV29-1,-,CSVEGPSYYEQFF,TGCAGCGTTGAAGGCCCTAGTTACTATGAGCAGTTCTTC
TRBJ2-3,once,TRBV18,-,CASSIKVSTDTQYF,TGTGCCAGCTCGATAAAGGTTTCCACAGATACGCAGTATTTT